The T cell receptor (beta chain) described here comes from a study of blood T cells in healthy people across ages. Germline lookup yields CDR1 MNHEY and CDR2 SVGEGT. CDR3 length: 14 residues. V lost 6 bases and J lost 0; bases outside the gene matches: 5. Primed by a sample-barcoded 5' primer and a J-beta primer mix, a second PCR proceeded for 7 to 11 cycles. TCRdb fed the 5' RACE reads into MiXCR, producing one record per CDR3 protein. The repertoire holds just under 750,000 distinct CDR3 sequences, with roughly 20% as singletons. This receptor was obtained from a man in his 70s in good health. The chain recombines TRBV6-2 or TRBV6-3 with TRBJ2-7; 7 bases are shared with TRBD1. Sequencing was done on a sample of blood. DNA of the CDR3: TGTGCCAGCAGACGTCGGGACAGCTCCTACGAGCAGTACGTC. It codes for CASRRRDSSYEQYV.